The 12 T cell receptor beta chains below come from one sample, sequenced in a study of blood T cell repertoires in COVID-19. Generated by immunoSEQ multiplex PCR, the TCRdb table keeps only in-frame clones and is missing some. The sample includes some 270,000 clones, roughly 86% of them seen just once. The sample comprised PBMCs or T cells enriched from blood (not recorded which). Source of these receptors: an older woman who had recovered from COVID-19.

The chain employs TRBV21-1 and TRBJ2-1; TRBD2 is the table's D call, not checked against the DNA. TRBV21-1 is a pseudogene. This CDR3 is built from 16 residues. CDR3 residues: CASSKETENLYNEQFF. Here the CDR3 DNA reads TGTGCCAGCAGCAAAGAAACCGAGAACCTTTACAATGAGCAGTTCTTC.

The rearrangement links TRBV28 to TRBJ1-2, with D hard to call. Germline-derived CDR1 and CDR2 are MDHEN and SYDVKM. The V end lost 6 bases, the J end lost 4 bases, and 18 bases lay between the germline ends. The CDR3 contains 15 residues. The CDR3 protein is CASSMGQVHLYGYTF. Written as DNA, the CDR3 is TGTGCCAGCAGCATGGGTCAGGTCCATCTCTATGGCTACACCTTC.

CDR3 in DNA: TGTGCCAGCAGCCCCTTGGGACAGGGTAGGGATACGCAGTATTTT. This encodes CASSPLGQGRDTQYF. V is TRBV5-5 and J is TRBJ2-3; 9 bases map to TRBD1. This CDR3 has 15 amino acids. V was pared by 4 bases and J by 6 bases, with 9 bases of the junction left unmatched. CDR1 is SGHKS, CDR2 YYEKEE, per germline (reference sequence).

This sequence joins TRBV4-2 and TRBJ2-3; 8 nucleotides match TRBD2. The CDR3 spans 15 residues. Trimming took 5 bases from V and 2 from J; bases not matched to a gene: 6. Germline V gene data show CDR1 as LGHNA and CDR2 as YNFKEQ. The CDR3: CASSGRGGNTDTQYF. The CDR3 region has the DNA TGTGCCAGCAGCGGCCGGGGGGGTAACACAGATACGCAGTATTTT.

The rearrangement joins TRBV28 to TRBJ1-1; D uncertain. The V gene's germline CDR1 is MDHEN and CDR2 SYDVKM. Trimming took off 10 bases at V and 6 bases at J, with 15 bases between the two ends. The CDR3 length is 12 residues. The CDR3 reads CAIHPSGAEAFF. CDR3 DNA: TGTGCCATCCACCCCTCCGGGGCTGAAGCTTTCTTT.

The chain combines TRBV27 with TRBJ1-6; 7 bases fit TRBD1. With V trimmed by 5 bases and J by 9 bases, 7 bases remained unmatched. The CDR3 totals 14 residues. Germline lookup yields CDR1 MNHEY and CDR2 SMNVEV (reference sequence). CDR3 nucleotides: TGTGCCAGCAGTCTAGACAGGGTGGGTTCACCCCTCCACTTT. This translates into CASSLDRVGSPLHF.

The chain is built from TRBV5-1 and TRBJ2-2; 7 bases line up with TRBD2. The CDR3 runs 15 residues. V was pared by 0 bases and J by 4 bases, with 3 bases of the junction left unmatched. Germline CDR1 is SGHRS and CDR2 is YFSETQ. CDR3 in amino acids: CASSLVPGGTGELFF. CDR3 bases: TGCGCCAGCAGCTTGGTTCCGGGGGGCACCGGGGAGCTGTTTTTT.

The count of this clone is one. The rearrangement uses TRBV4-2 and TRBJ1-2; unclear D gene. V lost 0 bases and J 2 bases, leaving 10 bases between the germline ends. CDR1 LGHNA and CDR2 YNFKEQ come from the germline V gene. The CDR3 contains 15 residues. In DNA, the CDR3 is TGTGCCAGCAGCCAAGATGGTCAGAGGAACTATGGCTACACCTTC. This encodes CASSQDGQRNYGYTF.

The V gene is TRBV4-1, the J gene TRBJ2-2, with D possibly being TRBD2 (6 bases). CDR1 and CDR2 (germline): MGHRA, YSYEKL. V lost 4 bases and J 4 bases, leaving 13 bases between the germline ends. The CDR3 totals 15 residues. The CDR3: CASSPTFGGTGELFF. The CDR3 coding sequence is TGCGCCAGCAGCCCCACATTCGGGGGCACCGGGGAGCTGTTTTTT.

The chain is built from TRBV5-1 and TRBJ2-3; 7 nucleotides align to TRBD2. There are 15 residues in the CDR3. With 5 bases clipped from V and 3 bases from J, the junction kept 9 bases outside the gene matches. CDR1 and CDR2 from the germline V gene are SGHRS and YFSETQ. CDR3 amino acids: CASRLLAEITDTQYF. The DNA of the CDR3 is TGCGCCAGCAGATTGCTAGCGGAAATTACAGATACGCAGTATTTT. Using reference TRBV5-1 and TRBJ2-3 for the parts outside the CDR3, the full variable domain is KAGVTQTPRYLIKTRGQQVTLSCSPISGHRSVSWYQQTPGQGLQFLFEYFSETQRNKGNFPGRFSGRQFSNSRSEMNVSTLELGDSALYLCASRLLAEITDTQYFGPGTRLTVL.

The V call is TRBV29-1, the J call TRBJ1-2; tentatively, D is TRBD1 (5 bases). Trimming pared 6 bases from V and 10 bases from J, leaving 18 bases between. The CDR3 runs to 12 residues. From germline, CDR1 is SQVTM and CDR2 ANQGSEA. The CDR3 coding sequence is TGCAGCGTGAGGCAGGGAATAAATGACTACACCTTC. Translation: CSVRQGINDYTF.

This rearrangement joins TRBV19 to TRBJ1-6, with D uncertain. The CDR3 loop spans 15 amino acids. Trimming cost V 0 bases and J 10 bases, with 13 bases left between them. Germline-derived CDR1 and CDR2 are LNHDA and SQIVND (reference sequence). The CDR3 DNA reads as TGTGCCAGTAGTATAGAAGGAGGGTTGGGATCACCCCTCCACTTT. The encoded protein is CASSIEGGLGSPLHF.